This entry features one T cell receptor beta chain sequence. Antigen: not known. These data are taken from a study of T cells expressing NK-cell markers. The overall study: TCR beta repertoires came from sorted CD3+CD56+NKG2C+, CD3+CD56+NKG2C- and CD3+CD56-NKG2C+ T cells.

TCRdb reprocessed the 5' RACE reads, with one entry per CDR3 protein and no DNA. The ten most abundant clones cover over 4% of a sample with a few hundred thousand distinct CDR3 sequences. Study results and limitations: The HCMV specificity of the expanded NKG2C+ T cell clones stayed unresolved. As a fraction of CD8+ T cells, dominant NKG2C+ clonotypes reached roughly 1.0-7.0% in roughly 6 donors.

The specimen sequenced was blood T cells: a sorted CD56 or NKG2C T cell subset, CD4+ or CD8+ T cells, or bulk PBMC T cells (not recorded which). This TCR derives from a man aged 18 to 70 in good health.

The CDR3: CAWSDGVVQPQHF. This chain uses TRBV30 with TRBJ1-5. The CDR3 extends over 13 amino acids. Germline V CDR1 and CDR2: GTSNPN, SVGIG (reference sequence).